These 21 T cell receptor beta chains originate from one sample sequenced in a study of T cells in Graves' hyperthyroidism and ophthalmopathy. Amplified regions were TCR beta CDR3 sequences from RNA transcripts. Researchers ran a first-round RT-PCR on the TCR CDR3 using the HTBI primer set. TCRdb independently ran MiXCR on the multiplex PCR reads; one entry per CDR3 protein. The sample includes more than 550,000 distinct CDR3 sequences, 17% seen only once; the top ten take 15% to 18%. The sample was blood. These receptors all stem from a man aged 45-60 years with Graves' hyperthyroidism.

The CDR3, as DNA: TGTGCCAGCTCACACCTTCAAGGAGGGGCCACCCAGCATTTT. The encoded protein is CASSHLQGGATQHF. The chain uses TRBV18 and TRBJ1-5, with a weak D call TRBD1 (5 bases). Germline CDR1 and CDR2: KGHSH and LQKENI. Trimming took off 4 bases at V and 11 bases at J, with 18 bases between the two ends. The CDR3 contains 14 residues.

About this clonotype: At one end the junction does not follow the germline gene, possibly because of a read error. This chain joins TRBV7-8 and TRBJ2-1; 7 nucleotides agree with TRBD2. This CDR3 comprises 14 residues. CDR1 and CDR2 from the germline V gene are SGHVS and FQNEAQ. The CDR3, as DNA: TGTGCCAGCAGTCACACCGGGACTACCAATGAGCAGTCCTTC. Encoded protein: CASSHTGTTNEQSF.

This clonotype has ten or more counts. The chain employs TRBV28 and TRBJ1-1; maybe TRBD1 (6 bases). Germline V gene sequence: CDR1 MDHEN, CDR2 SYDVKM. The germline V and J ends were trimmed by 7 bases and 6 bases, with 15 bases remaining between them. CDR3 length: 13 amino acids. The CDR3 region has the DNA TGTGCCAGCAACCACAGGGAGGACGCTGAAGCTTTCTTT. Its protein product is CASNHREDAEAFF.

The sample holds a few counts of this clonotype. The V gene is TRBV29-1, the J gene TRBJ1-2; 10 nucleotides agree with TRBD1. The CDR3 sequence is 12 residues long. The V segment lost 7 bases and the J segment 9 bases; nucleotides outside the gene matches: 8. Germline V gene sequence: CDR1 SQVTM, CDR2 ANQGSEA. CDR3 nucleotide sequence: TGCAGCGCCGTCGGGACAGGGGAAAGCTACACCTTC. This codes for CSAVGTGESYTF.

The V gene is TRBV27, the J gene TRBJ1-2; D is possibly TRBD1 (6 bases). The germline gives CDR1 MNHEY, CDR2 SMNVEV (reference sequence). With 4 bases removed from V and 1 base from J, the gap between germline ends came to 19 bases. The CDR3 sequence is 17 residues long. The DNA for the CDR3 is TGTGCCAGCAGTTCTATCGGGACACCCGGAAGTAACTATGGCTACACCTTC. Amino acids: CASSSIGTPGSNYGYTF.

The V and J genes are TRBV11-3 and TRBJ2-1; TRBD2 matches at 13 bases. The germline gives CDR1 SGHNT, CDR2 YENEEA. Trimming took 4 bases from V and 9 from J; bases not matched to a gene: 6. The CDR3 runs to 15 residues. The CDR3 bases are TGTGCCAGCAGCTCGGGACTAGCGGGACTCAGTGAGCAGTTCTTC. This gives the protein CASSSGLAGLSEQFF. The variable domain in full, completed from reference TRBV11-3 and TRBJ2-1, reads EAGVVQSPRYKIIEKKQPVAFWCNPISGHNTLYWYLQNLGQGPELLIRYENEEAVDDSQLPKDRFSAERLKGVDSTLKIQPAELGDSAVYLCASSSGLAGLSEQFFGPGTRLTVL.

This clonotype was seen at least ten times. This chain uses TRBV12-3 or TRBV12-4 with TRBJ1-4; D not certain. V was trimmed by 5 bases and J by 0 bases, leaving 7 bases between them. The CDR3 contains 14 residues. CDR3 DNA sequence: TGTGCCAGCAGTCCCGGGCCAACTAATGAAAAACTGTTTTTT. Translating it yields CASSPGPTNEKLFF.

This clonotype has a count of ten or more. The chain links TRBV7-3 to TRBJ2-7; D might be TRBD1 or TRBD2, each matching 6 bases. This CDR3 is built from 14 residues. V lost 0 bases and J 5 bases, leaving 11 bases between the germline ends. Germline CDR1 is SGHTA and CDR2 is FQGTGA. The CDR3 nucleotides are TGTGCCAGCAGCTTAACTTTGGAGGGGGACGAGCAGTACTTC. This translates into CASSLTLEGDEQYF.

This clonotype was observed a handful of times. The chain combines TRBV4-2 with TRBJ1-6, with D unclear. Germline CDR1 LGHNA, CDR2 YNFKEQ. V lost 6 bases, J lost 7 bases, and 10 bases lay in between. This CDR3 is 13 amino acids long. CDR3 DNA sequence: TGTGCCAGCAGTTCCGTAGAGAATTCACCCCTCCACTTT. As protein: CASSSVENSPLHF.

V usage is TRBV7-9 and J usage is TRBJ2-5; 8 bases agree with TRBD1. The CDR3 length is 16 residues. The germline V gene has CDR1 SEHNR and CDR2 FQNEAQ (reference sequence). V gave up 4 bases and J gave up 5 bases; unmatched junction bases: 12. CDR3 coding DNA: TGTGCCAGCAGCTCCCCCGACAGGGGACAGGTTGAGACCCAGTACTTC. It yields the protein CASSSPDRGQVETQYF. Combining the CDR3 with reference TRBV7-9 and TRBJ2-5 gives the whole variable domain DTGVSQNPRHKITKRGQNVTFRCDPISEHNRLYWYRQTLGQGPEFLTYFQNEAQLEKSRLLSDRFSAERPKGSFSTLEIQRTEQGDSAMYLCASSSPDRGQVETQYFGPGTRLLVL.

A word on this clonotype: A read error is possible here, since a much larger clone lies one base away. V gene TRBV28 combines with J gene TRBJ1-5; possibly TRBD1 for D (5 bases). Germline V gives CDR1 MDHEN, CDR2 SYDVKM. There are 15 residues in the CDR3. V lost 2 bases, J lost 2 bases, and 10 bases lay in between. This CDR3 is CASSLGGRGNQPQHF. CDR3 nucleotides: TGTGCCAGCAGTTTAGGGGGAAGGGGCAATCAGCCCCAGCATTTT.

This clonotype was counted many times. This chain connects TRBV6-5 to TRBJ2-5, with TRBD1 identical over 9 bases. V lost 0 bases and J lost 2; bases outside the gene matches: 7. This CDR3 has 17 residues. In germline, CDR1 is MNHEY, CDR2 SVGAGI. Here the CDR3 DNA reads TGTGCCAGCAGTTACTCAACAGGGGGCTTGGGTCAAGAGACCCAGTACTTC. Its protein product is CASSYSTGGLGQETQYF.

A remark on this clonotype: A much larger clone is a single base away; this may be a read error. The V and J genes are TRBV20-1 and TRBJ2-7; D gene unclear. This CDR3 is built from 13 residues. Germline CDR1 DFQATT, CDR2 SNEGSKA (reference sequence). Trimming stripped 0 bases from V and 5 bases from J, with 11 bases between. CDR3 amino acids: CSARDVGRDEQYF. CDR3 DNA sequence: TGCAGTGCTAGAGATGTGGGTCGGGACGAGCAGTACTTC.

This clonotype came up a few times. The CDR3 DNA reads TGTGCCAGCAGCCCCGACAGATCTAATGAAAAACTGTTTTTT. Protein sequence: CASSPDRSNEKLFF. The V gene is TRBV7-9, the J gene TRBJ1-4; D might be TRBD1 (5 bases). This CDR3 comprises 14 residues. Germline lookup yields CDR1 SEHNR and CDR2 FQNEAQ (reference sequence). Trimming removed 5 bases at V and 3 bases at J, with 10 bases between.

This chain uses TRBV7-9 with TRBJ2-7; no clear D gene. Germline assignment: CDR1 SEHNR and CDR2 FQNEAQ (reference sequence). This CDR3 is built from 12 residues. V lost 1 base, J lost 6 bases, and 7 bases lay in between. CDR3 sequence reads: CASSLVEIEQYF. The CDR3 DNA reads TGTGCCAGCAGCTTAGTAGAGATCGAGCAGTACTTC.

The V gene is TRBV6-1, the J gene TRBJ2-2; maybe TRBD2 (5 bases). Trimming left V 5 bases short and J 7 bases short, with 11 bases between. The CDR3 is made up of 13 amino acids. Germline-derived CDR1 and CDR2 are MNHNS and SASEGT. The chain's CDR3 is CASSQRDGGELFF. In DNA form, the CDR3 reads TGTGCCAGCAGTCAGAGGGATGGCGGGGAGCTGTTTTTT.

This sequence joins TRBV18 and TRBJ1-4; 8 positions match TRBD1. Germline values: CDR1 KGHSH, CDR2 LQKENI. Trimming at V came to 2 bases and at J to 5 bases, leaving 7 bases not matched to a gene. CDR3 length: 16 residues. The CDR3 nucleotides are TGTGCCAGCTCACCAATTCCAGGACAGGGAAATGAAAAACTGTTTTTT. Its translation is CASSPIPGQGNEKLFF.

The chain recombines TRBV19 with TRBJ2-6; the D is unclear. The CDR3 spans 14 residues. The germline CDR1 and CDR2 sequences are LNHDA and SQIVND (reference sequence). Trimming took 3 bases from V and 4 from J, leaving 7 bases between them. CDR3: CASSMVSGANVLTF. The CDR3 DNA is TGTGCCAGTAGTATGGTTTCGGGGGCCAACGTCCTGACTTTC.

This clonotype occurred a few times. The chain has TRBV25-1 and TRBJ1-2, with D unclear. From germline, CDR1 is MGHDK and CDR2 SYGVNS. CDR3 size: 14 residues. V was shortened by 1 base and J by 2 bases, with 8 bases between the two germline ends. For the CDR3, the DNA is TGTGCCAGCAGTGAATTCTACAGAAACTATGGCTACACCTTC. Protein: CASSEFYRNYGYTF.

The table lists this clonotype with a few counts. V gene TRBV5-1 combines with J gene TRBJ1-3; TRBD1 matches 9 bases. Losses at the gene ends were 3 bases for V and 4 bases for J; bases not matched to a gene: 8. CDR3 length: 16 residues. Germline values: CDR1 SGHRS, CDR2 YFSETQ. The CDR3 DNA reads TGCGCCAGCAGCTCCGGGACAGGGAATACCGGAAACACCATATATTTT. Translation gives CASSSGTGNTGNTIYF.

This clonotype occurred many times. The chain is built from TRBV11-3 and TRBJ2-5; 7 bases are shared with TRBD1. The V gene's germline CDR1 is SGHNT and CDR2 YENEEA. The CDR3 sequence is 14 residues long. Trimming cost V 0 bases and J 4 bases; bases outside gene matches: 2. The DNA for the CDR3 is TGTGCCAGCAGCTTAGAGTCAGGGGGAGAGACCCAGTACTTC. This gives the protein CASSLESGGETQYF.